The next 3 T cell receptor beta chains were all read from a single sample in a study of control samples from healthy donors and cancer patients. The repertoire was sequenced with immunoSEQ multiplex PCR; TCRdb's copy has only in-frame clones and lacks some. The table records around 110,000 clones, 88% of them present only once. Sequenced material: blood. All receptors derive from a woman aged 70-85 years in good health.

This clone occurred a few times. The chain employs TRBV28 and TRBJ1-4; no reliable D call. The CDR3 consists of 14 residues. Trimming left V 5 bases short and J 4 bases short, with 11 bases between. Germline V gene lookup returns CDR1 MDHEN and CDR2 SYDVKM. In DNA, the CDR3 is TGTGCCAGCAGTCTAGGACGGATTAATGAAAAACTGTTTTTT. Protein product: CASSLGRINEKLFF.

The V gene is TRBV19, the J gene TRBJ2-1; tentative D call: TRBD2 (5 bases). CDR1 is LNHDA, CDR2 SQIVND, per germline (reference sequence). Trimming cost V 7 bases and J 9 bases, with 13 bases left between them. The CDR3 is 12 amino acids. CDR3 sequence (DNA): TGTGCCAGTAAAACACCCAGCGGTGAGCAGTTCTTC. This encodes CASKTPSGEQFF.

V usage is TRBV7-6 and J usage is TRBJ2-2; D is unresolved. Trimming pared 5 bases from V and 7 bases from J, leaving 8 bases between. The CDR3 is made up of 12 amino acids. CDR1 and CDR2 from the germline V gene are SGHVS and FNYEAQ. CDR3 sequence reads: CASSQTLGELFF. The DNA of the CDR3 is TGTGCCAGCAGCCAGACCCTCGGGGAGCTGTTTTTT.